The entry below describes one TCR beta chain. This sample is drawn from a study of T cells in Graves' hyperthyroidism and ophthalmopathy. Researchers amplified the TCR beta CDR3 regions from RNA transcripts. Researchers ran a first-round RT-PCR on the TCR CDR3 using the HTBI primer set. TCRdb called the multiplex PCR reads again in MiXCR, with one record for every CDR3 protein. The data hold about 610,000 distinct CDR3 sequences, with more than 15% observed a single time. CDR3 length: 17 amino acids. CDR1 is LGHDT, CDR2 YNNKEL, per germline (reference sequence). Trimming stripped 2 bases from V and 1 base from J, with 17 bases between.

This receptor was identified in a woman aged 40 to 55 with Graves' ophthalmopathy. J is TRBJ1-1 and V is TRBV3-1; weak D call: TRBD1 (6 bases). The material sequenced was blood. The CDR3 DNA is TGTGCCAGCAGCCAATTTGGGCTCGGGACAACGAACACTGAAGCTTTCTTT. Translation gives CASSQFGLGTTNTEAFF.